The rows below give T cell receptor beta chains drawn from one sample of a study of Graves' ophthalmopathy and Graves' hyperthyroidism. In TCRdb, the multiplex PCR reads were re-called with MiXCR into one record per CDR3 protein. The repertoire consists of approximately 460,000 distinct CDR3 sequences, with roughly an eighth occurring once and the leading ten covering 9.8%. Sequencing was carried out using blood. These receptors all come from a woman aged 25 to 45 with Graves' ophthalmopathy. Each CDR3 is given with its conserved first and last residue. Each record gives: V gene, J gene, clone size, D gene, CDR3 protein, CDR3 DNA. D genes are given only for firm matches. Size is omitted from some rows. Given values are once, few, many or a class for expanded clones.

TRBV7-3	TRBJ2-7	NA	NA	CASSLNSRNDEQYF	TGTGCCAGCAGCTTAAACTCTAGGAACGACGAGCAGTACTTC
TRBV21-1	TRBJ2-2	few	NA	CASSPRRMTSGGRSNTGELFF	TGTGCCAGCAGTCCTAGGCGGATGACTAGCGGGGGACGCTCGAACACCGGGGAGCTGTTTTTT
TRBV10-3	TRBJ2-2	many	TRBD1	CAIGSTGGTNTGELFF	TGTGCCATCGGATCTACAGGGGGCACGAACACCGGGGAGCTGTTTTTT
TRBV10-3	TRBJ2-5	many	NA	CAISEGLGETQYF	TGTGCCATCAGTGAGGGCCTAGGTGAGACCCAGTACTTC
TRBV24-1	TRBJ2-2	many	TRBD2	CATSGEGRNTGELFF	TGTGCCACCAGTGGGGAGGGAAGGAACACCGGGGAGCTGTTTTTT
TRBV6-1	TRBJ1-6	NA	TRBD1	CATTGTGNTPLHF	TGTGCCACGACCGGGACAGGGAACACACCCCTCCACTTT
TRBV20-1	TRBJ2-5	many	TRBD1	CSAKPEAGGFRETQYF	TGCAGTGCTAAGCCAGAGGCAGGGGGTTTTCGGGAGACCCAGTACTTC
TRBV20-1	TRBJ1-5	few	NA	CSARSGGAVSQPQHF	TGCAGTGCTAGATCTGGGGGGGCCGTCAGCCAGCCCCAGCATTTT
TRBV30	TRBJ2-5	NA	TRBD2	CAWSARLAGGPETQYF	TGTGCCTGGAGTGCCAGACTAGCGGGGGGGCCGGAGACCCAGTACTTC
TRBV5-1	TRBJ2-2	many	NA	CASSLESTGELFF	TGCGCCAGCAGCTTGGAGTCCACCGGGGAGCTGTTTTTT
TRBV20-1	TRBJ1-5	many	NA	CSARGGGGNQPQHF	TGCAGTGCTAGAGGAGGGGGGGGCAATCAGCCCCAGCATTTT
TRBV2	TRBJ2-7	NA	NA	CASMGNRFERVHGEQYF	TGTGCCAGCATGGGAAATAGGTTCGAGCGGGTTCACGGGGAGCAGTACTTC
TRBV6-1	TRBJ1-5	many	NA	CASLRETDQPQHF	TGTGCCAGTCTTCGAGAGACCGATCAGCCCCAGCATTTT
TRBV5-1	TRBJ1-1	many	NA	CASSFGDRGGTEAFF	TGCGCCAGCAGCTTTGGGGATAGAGGGGGCACTGAAGCTTTCTTT
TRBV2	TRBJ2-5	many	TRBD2	CASSDPGTSEHQETQYF	TGTGCCAGCAGTGACCCCGGGACTAGCGAACACCAAGAGACCCAGTACTTC
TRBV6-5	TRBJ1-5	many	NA	CASSYSGESNQPQHF	TGTGCCAGCAGTTACTCGGGGGAGAGCAATCAGCCCCAGCATTTT
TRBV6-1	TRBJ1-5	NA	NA	CASSEAGKGGQPQHF	TGTGCCAGCAGTGAAGCCGGAAAGGGCGGGCAGCCCCAGCATTTT
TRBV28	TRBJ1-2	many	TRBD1	CASSFQGVVYGYTF	TGTGCCAGCAGTTTCCAGGGGGTGGTCTATGGCTACACCTTC
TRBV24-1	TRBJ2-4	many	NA	CATSDASVAKNIQYF	TGTGCCACCAGTGACGCTTCAGTAGCCAAAAACATTCAGTACTTC
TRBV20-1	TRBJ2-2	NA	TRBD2	CSARDLLAGESGELFF	TGCAGTGCTAGAGATCTACTAGCGGGAGAATCTGGGGAGCTGTTTTTT
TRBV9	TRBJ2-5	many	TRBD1	CASSASGTGVETQYF	TGTGCCAGCAGCGCCTCCGGGACAGGGGTTGAGACCCAGTACTTC
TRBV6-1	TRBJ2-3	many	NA	CASRDRKRPTDTQYF	TGTGCCAGCAGGGACCGAAAGCGGCCCACAGATACGCAGTATTTT
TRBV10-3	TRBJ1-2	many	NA	CAISERDYGYTF	TGTGCCATCAGCGAAAGGGACTATGGCTACACCTTC
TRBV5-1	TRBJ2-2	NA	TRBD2	CASSVRLAGTGELFF	TGCGCCAGCAGCGTCAGACTAGCGGGCACCGGGGAGCTGTTTTTT
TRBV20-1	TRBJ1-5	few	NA	CSAEWGGIVRPNQPQHF	TGCAGTGCGGAGTGGGGGGGGATTGTTAGGCCCAATCAGCCCCAGCATTTT
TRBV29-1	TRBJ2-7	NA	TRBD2	CSVGVGRGGEQYF	TGCAGCGTTGGCGTGGGGCGGGGGGGCGAGCAGTACTTC
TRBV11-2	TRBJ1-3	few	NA	CASSPRGGRNTIYF	TGTGCCAGCAGCCCCCGGGGGGGGAGAAACACCATATATTTT
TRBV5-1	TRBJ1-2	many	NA	CASSLDHNYGYTF	TGCGCCAGCAGCTTGGATCATAACTATGGCTACACCTTC